The next 16 T cell receptor beta chains were all read from a single sample in a study of blood T cell repertoires in COVID-19. TCRdb keeps only in-frame clones here, not all; method: immunoSEQ multiplex PCR. The data show around 160,000 clones, around 86% seen once. Source material: peripheral blood. Receptors originate from a man at least 80 years old with acute or convalescent COVID-19.

The V call is TRBV3-1 (or the pseudogene TRBV3-2), the J call TRBJ1-2; D uncertain. The CDR3 covers 14 residues. Between the trimmed V and J ends, which lost 4 bases and 2 bases, there was a span of 11 bases. Per germline, CDR1 LGHDT and CDR2 YNNKEL (reference sequence). In DNA form, the CDR3 reads TGTGCCAGCAGCCGCGGACTGGGGAACTATGGCTACACCTTC. The encoded protein is CASSRGLGNYGYTF.

The rearrangement links TRBV28 to TRBJ2-5; 8 nucleotides match TRBD2. V was pared by 10 bases and J by 2 bases, with 12 bases of the junction left unmatched. Germline values: CDR1 MDHEN, CDR2 SYDVKM. The CDR3 runs to 15 residues. CDR3 region: CATSRGGGGQETQYF. The CDR3 coding sequence is TGTGCCACCTCCCGGGGGGGCGGCGGTCAAGAGACCCAGTACTTC.

The chain has TRBV2 and TRBJ2-5; D possibly corresponds to TRBD2 (6 bases). V was clipped by 9 bases and J by 5 bases, with 13 bases between them. The CDR3 is made up of 12 amino acids. CDR1 and CDR2 (germline): SNHLY, FYNNEI. The CDR3 reads CASRRGMETQYF. The DNA for the CDR3 is TGTGCCAGTCGACGGGGGATGGAGACCCAGTACTTC.

The chain joins TRBV11-2 to TRBJ1-2; no clear D gene. V was shortened by 0 bases and J by 7 bases, with 9 bases between the two germline ends. The CDR3 spans 13 residues. Germline V lookup: CDR1 SGHAT, CDR2 FQNNGV. CDR3 coding DNA: TGTGCCAGCAGCTTAGATCGGGGAGGTGGCTACACCTTC. It encodes CASSLDRGGGYTF.

The rearrangement uses TRBV19 and TRBJ2-6, with D possibly matching TRBD1 (6 bases). V lost 7 bases to trimming and J lost 2 bases, with 18 bases between them. Germline values: CDR1 LNHDA, CDR2 SQIVND (reference sequence). The CDR3 loop spans 17 amino acids. The CDR3 protein is CASILTGTTAGANVLTF. In nucleotides, the CDR3 is TGTGCCAGTATCTTGACAGGCACCACCGCTGGGGCCAACGTCCTGACTTTC.

The chain joins TRBV24-1 to TRBJ2-1; a possible D gene is TRBD2 (6 bases). CDR1 is KGHDR and CDR2 is SFDVKD in the germline V gene. The CDR3 runs 12 residues. The V end was cut by 1 base, the J end by 15 bases, with 12 bases between. CDR3 nucleotides: TGTGCCACCAGTGATTTAGAGACTAGTCTGTTCTTC. This encodes CATSDLETSLFF.

V is TRBV4-2 and J is TRBJ1-1; 9 bases match TRBD1. The V and J ends lost 4 bases and 3 bases, in that order; junction bases with no gene match: 6. This CDR3 has 15 amino acids. Germline V gene lookup returns CDR1 LGHNA and CDR2 YNFKEQ. CDR3 residues: CASSPRGTGHTEAFF. CDR3 DNA sequence: TGTGCCAGCAGCCCACGGGGGACAGGGCACACTGAAGCTTTCTTT.

This clone was recorded only once. This chain connects TRBV18 to TRBJ2-3; 7 bases align to TRBD2. The CDR3 is made up of 15 amino acids. Germline CDR1 is KGHSH and CDR2 is LQKENI. The J segment lost 2 bases and the V segment lost 2 bases, leaving 4 bases of the junction unmatched. The CDR3 DNA reads TGTGCCAGCTCACCAGGAGGGACTAACACAGATACGCAGTATTTT. Translation gives CASSPGGTNTDTQYF.

The V call is TRBV5-1, the J call TRBJ2-1; D is unclear. V lost 4 bases and J 5 bases, leaving 22 bases between the germline ends. This CDR3 contains 17 residues. Germline V CDR1 and CDR2: SGHRS, YFSETQ. In nucleotides, the CDR3 is TGCGCCAGCAGCCCAATGGCGATCCGTACCACTAACAATGAGCAGTTCTTC. It yields the protein CASSPMAIRTTNNEQFF.

This chain links TRBV7-9 with TRBJ1-2; tentative D call: TRBD1 (6 bases). Germline assignment: CDR1 SEHNR and CDR2 FQNEAQ (reference sequence). The CDR3 is 13 amino acids. Trimming cost V 5 bases and J 6 bases, with 13 bases left between them. Here the CDR3 reads CASSLAQGNGYTF. CDR3 bases: TGTGCCAGCAGCCTGGCCCAGGGGAATGGCTACACCTTC.

V usage is TRBV15 and J usage is TRBJ2-3; 7 positions match TRBD1. The CDR3 has 14 residues. Germline V gene data show CDR1 as LNHNV and CDR2 as YYDKDF (reference sequence). With 2 bases clipped from V and 6 bases from J, the junction kept 5 bases outside the gene matches. The CDR3: CATSRPGTADTQYF. CDR3 nucleotide sequence: TGTGCCACCAGCAGACCTGGGACAGCTGATACGCAGTATTTT.

For the CDR3, the DNA is TGTGCCAGCAGTTGGAAGGGGGGGCTCTCTGGAAACACCATATATTTT. The encoded protein is CASSWKGGLSGNTIYF. This chain connects TRBV27 to TRBJ1-3; maybe TRBD1 (6 bases). The germline gives CDR1 MNHEY, CDR2 SMNVEV (reference sequence). CDR3 length equals 16 residues. V lost 4 bases and J lost 0, with 13 bases in between.

The V call is TRBV14, the J call TRBJ2-7; D is possibly TRBD1 (5 bases). Germline values: CDR1 SGHDN, CDR2 FVKESK. V was clipped by 1 base and J by 6 bases, with 13 bases between them. The CDR3 runs 14 residues. The CDR3 DNA sequence: TGTGCCAGCAGCCAAGCAGGGTTTCGGATCGAGCAGTACTTC. It specifies CASSQAGFRIEQYF.

This chain connects TRBV6-5 to TRBJ2-3; 7 nucleotides line up with TRBD1. J lost 7 bases, V lost 2 bases, and 9 bases had no gene match. Germline assignment: CDR1 MNHEY and CDR2 SVGAGI. The CDR3 contains 15 residues. In DNA, the CDR3 is TGTGCCAGCAGTTACATACAGGGGTCCTCGAATACGCAGTATTTT. Translating it yields CASSYIQGSSNTQYF.

The J gene is TRBJ2-1, the V gene TRBV15; no clear D. This CDR3 contains 14 residues. The V gene's germline CDR1 is LNHNV and CDR2 YYDKDF (reference sequence). Trimming stripped 1 base from V and 0 bases from J, with 4 bases between. CDR3 DNA sequence: TGTGCCACCAGCAGAGGACTCTCCTACAATGAGCAGTTCTTC. Translated, it gives CATSRGLSYNEQFF.

This chain links TRBV11-2 with TRBJ2-5; tentatively, D is TRBD2 (6 bases). The CDR3 length is 14 residues. The V end was cut by 1 base, the J end by 5 bases, with 11 bases between. The V gene's germline CDR1 is SGHAT and CDR2 FQNNGV. The CDR3 DNA reads as TGTGCCAGCAGCTTAGGGGCGGGGATGGAGACCCAGTACTTC. Translation gives CASSLGAGMETQYF.